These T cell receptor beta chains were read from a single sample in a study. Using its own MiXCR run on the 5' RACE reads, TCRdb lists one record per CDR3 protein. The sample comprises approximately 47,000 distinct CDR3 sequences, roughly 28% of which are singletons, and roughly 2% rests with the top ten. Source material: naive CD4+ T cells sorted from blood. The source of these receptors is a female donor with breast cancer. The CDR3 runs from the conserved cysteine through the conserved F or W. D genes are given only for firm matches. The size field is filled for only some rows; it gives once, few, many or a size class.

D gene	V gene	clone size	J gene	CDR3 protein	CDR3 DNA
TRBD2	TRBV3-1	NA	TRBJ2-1	CASTSGTSLLNEQFF	TGTGCCAGTACCTCCGGGACTAGCCTTTTAAATGAGCAGTTCTTC
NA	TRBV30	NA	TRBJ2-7	CAWSGYGYYEQYF	TGTGCCTGGAGTGGTTACGGATACTACGAGCAGTACTTC
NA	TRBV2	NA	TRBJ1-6	CASEGSSYNSPLHF	TGTGCCAGCGAGGGAAGCTCCTATAATTCACCCCTCCACTTT
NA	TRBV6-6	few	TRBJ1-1	CASSLEGWTEAFF	TGTGCCAGCAGTCTCGAAGGGTGGACTGAAGCTTTCTTT
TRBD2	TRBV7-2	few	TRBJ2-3	CASSSRTSGTSTDTQYF	TGTGCCAGCAGCTCTCGGACTAGCGGGACTAGCACAGATACGCAGTATTTT
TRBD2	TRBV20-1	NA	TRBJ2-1	CSALTSGVSDEQFF	TGCAGTGCTCTCACTAGCGGGGTCTCGGATGAGCAGTTCTTC
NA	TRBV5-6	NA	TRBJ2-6	CASILGSSGANVLTF	TGTGCCAGCATCCTAGGGTCCTCTGGGGCCAACGTCCTGACTTTC
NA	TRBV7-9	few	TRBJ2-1	CASSLVGYNEQFF	TGTGCCAGCAGCTTAGTGGGCTACAATGAGCAGTTCTTC
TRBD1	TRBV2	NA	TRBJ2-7	CASIPDRGSYEQYF	TGTGCCAGCATCCCCGACAGGGGCTCCTACGAGCAGTACTTC
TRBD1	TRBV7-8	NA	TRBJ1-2	CASSPRGGGGGYTF	TGTGCCAGCAGCCCACGAGGGGGCGGTGGAGGCTACACCTTC
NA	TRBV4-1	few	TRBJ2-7	CASSPGFSYEQYF	TGCGCCAGCAGCCCGGGCTTTTCCTACGAGCAGTACTTC
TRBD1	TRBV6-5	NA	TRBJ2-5	CASGYQVTGYQETQYF	TGTGCCAGCGGTTACCAGGTGACAGGGTATCAAGAGACCCAGTACTTC
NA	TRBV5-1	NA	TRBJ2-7	CASSLGGLAPYEQYF	TGCGCCAGCAGCTTGGGAGGGCTAGCACCATACGAGCAGTACTTC
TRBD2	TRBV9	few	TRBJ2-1	CASSVGASGSSEQFF	TGTGCCAGCAGCGTAGGTGCTAGCGGGAGTAGTGAGCAGTTCTTC
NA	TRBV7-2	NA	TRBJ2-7	CASSSSFGDYEQYF	TGTGCCAGCAGCTCTAGCTTCGGGGACTACGAGCAGTACTTC
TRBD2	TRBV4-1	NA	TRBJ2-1	CASSQDTAGVRNEQFF	TGCGCCAGCAGCCAAGATACGGCGGGAGTGAGGAATGAGCAGTTCTTC
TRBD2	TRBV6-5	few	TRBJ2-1	CASSPAASGRRSQFF	TGTGCCAGCAGCCCCGCGGCTAGCGGGAGGAGAAGTCAGTTCTTC
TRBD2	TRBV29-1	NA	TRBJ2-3	CSVGGPARTSGTTDTQYF	TGCAGCGTTGGGGGCCCCGCCCGGACTAGCGGAACCACAGATACGCAGTATTTT
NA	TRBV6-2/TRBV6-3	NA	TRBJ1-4	CASSPLTAGREKLFF	TGTGCCAGCAGTCCCCTGACGGCAGGGAGGGAAAAACTGTTTTTT
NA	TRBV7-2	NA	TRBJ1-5	CASSLIDNQPQHF	TGTGCCAGCAGCTTAATTGACAATCAGCCCCAGCATTTT
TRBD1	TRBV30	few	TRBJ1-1	CAWRGQGLNTEAFF	TGTGCCTGGAGGGGACAGGGGTTGAACACTGAAGCTTTCTTT
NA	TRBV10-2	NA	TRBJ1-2	CASSESIHPGSGYTF	TGCGCCAGCAGTGAGTCGATCCACCCGGGCAGCGGCTACACCTTC
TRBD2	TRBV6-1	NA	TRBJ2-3	CASTGGPQLAGGADTQYF	TGTGCCAGCACTGGGGGACCCCAACTAGCGGGAGGTGCGGATACGCAGTATTTT
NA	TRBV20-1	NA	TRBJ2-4	CSARAPGSGYLAKNIQYF	TGCAGTGCTAGAGCTCCTGGTAGCGGTTACCTAGCCAAAAACATTCAGTACTTC
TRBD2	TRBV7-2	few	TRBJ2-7	CASSLRTSGSSYEQYF	TGTGCCAGCAGCCTACGGACTAGCGGGAGCTCCTACGAGCAGTACTTC
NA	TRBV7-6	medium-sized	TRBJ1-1	CASSLAGDREAFF	TGTGCCAGCAGCTTAGCGGGCGACAGGGAAGCTTTCTTT
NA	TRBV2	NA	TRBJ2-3	CASSERPLGSLNTDTQYF	TGTGCCAGCAGTGAAAGGCCCTTGGGTAGCTTAAACACAGATACGCAGTATTTT
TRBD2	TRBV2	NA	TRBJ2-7	CASSDRLAGGEQYF	TGTGCCAGCAGTGATCGCCTAGCGGGGGGAGAGCAGTACTTC
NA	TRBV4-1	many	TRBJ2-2	CASSQGYTGELFF	TGCGCCAGCAGCCAAGGGTACACCGGGGAGCTGTTTTTT
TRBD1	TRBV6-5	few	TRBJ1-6	CASSYFSGQGSPLHF	TGTGCCAGCAGTTACTTCTCCGGACAGGGCTCACCCCTCCACTTT
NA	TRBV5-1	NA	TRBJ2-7	CASSDGRTYEQYF	TGCGCCAGCAGCGACGGTCGCACCTACGAGCAGTACTTC
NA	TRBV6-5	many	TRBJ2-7	CASSYSQVYEQYF	TGTGCCAGCAGTTACTCTCAGGTCTACGAGCAGTACTTC
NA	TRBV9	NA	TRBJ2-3	CTSTKMRAGDTQYF	TGTACCAGCACCAAAATGAGGGCCGGAGATACGCAGTATTTT
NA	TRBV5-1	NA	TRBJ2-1	CASSRTGPYNEQFF	TGCGCCAGCAGCAGGACGGGCCCTTACAATGAGCAGTTCTTC
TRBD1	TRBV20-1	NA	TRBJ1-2	CSARKTGTNYGYTF	TGCAGTGCTAGAAAGACAGGGACTAACTATGGCTACACCTTC
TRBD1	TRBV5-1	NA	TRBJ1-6	CASSLGQGSSPLHF	TGCGCCAGCAGCTTGGGACAGGGGAGTTCACCCCTCCACTTT
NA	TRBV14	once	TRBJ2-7	CASSPELRGSGSYEQYF	TGTGCCAGCAGCCCCGAGCTTAGGGGCTCGGGTTCCTACGAGCAGTACTTC
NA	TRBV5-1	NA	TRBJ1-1	CASGLRAGQGEGTEAFF	TGCGCCAGCGGCTTACGGGCTGGGCAGGGTGAGGGAACTGAAGCTTTCTTT
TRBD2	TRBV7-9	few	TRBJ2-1	CASSLSLAGTYNEQFF	TGTGCCAGCAGCTTATCGCTAGCGGGCACCTACAATGAGCAGTTCTTC
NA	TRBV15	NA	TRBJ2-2	CATSRGTIPAELFF	TGTGCCACCAGCAGAGGAACAATTCCGGCGGAGCTGTTTTTT
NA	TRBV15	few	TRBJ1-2	CATSRRGTQGIYYGYTF	TGTGCCACCAGTAGAAGAGGAACTCAGGGAATATACTATGGCTACACCTTC
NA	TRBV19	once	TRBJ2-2	CASSIPTGELFF	TGTGCCAGTAGTATCCCCACCGGGGAGCTGTTTTTT
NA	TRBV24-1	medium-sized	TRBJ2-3	CATSDSAGPADTQYF	TGTGCCACCAGTGATTCTGCCGGACCGGCAGATACGCAGTATTTT
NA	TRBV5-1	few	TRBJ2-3	CASSFGDLSTDTQYF	TGCGCCAGCAGCTTCGGGGATTTGAGCACAGATACGCAGTATTTT
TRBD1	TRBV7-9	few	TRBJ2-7	CASSPQDREEQYF	TGTGCCAGCAGCCCCCAGGACAGGGAGGAGCAGTACTTC
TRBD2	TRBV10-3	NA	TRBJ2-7	CAISGTSGGRYEQYF	TGTGCCATCAGTGGGACTAGCGGCGGCAGATACGAGCAGTACTTC
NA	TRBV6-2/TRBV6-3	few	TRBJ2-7	CASSDRDGILYEQYF	TGTGCCAGCAGTGACCGGGACGGAATCCTCTACGAGCAGTACTTC
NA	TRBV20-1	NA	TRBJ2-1	CSARLRDEQFF	TGCAGTGCCCGGCTACGGGATGAGCAGTTCTTC
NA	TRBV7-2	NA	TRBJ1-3	CASRKDGENTIYF	TGTGCCAGCAGGAAGGACGGCGAAAACACCATATATTTT
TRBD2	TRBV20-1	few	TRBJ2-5	CSAYSSGGGTQYF	TGCAGTGCTTACTCTAGCGGGGGGGGGACCCAGTACTTC
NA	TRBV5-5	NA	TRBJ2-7	CASSLSDLGWGPREQYF	TGTGCCAGCAGCTTGAGTGACCTCGGTTGGGGACCTCGCGAGCAGTACTTC
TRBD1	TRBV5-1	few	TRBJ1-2	CASSPWTGGDGYTF	TGCGCCAGCAGCCCCTGGACAGGGGGCGATGGCTACACCTTC
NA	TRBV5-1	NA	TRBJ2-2	CASSLDPTGELFF	TGCGCCAGCAGCTTGGATCCCACCGGGGAGCTGTTTTTT